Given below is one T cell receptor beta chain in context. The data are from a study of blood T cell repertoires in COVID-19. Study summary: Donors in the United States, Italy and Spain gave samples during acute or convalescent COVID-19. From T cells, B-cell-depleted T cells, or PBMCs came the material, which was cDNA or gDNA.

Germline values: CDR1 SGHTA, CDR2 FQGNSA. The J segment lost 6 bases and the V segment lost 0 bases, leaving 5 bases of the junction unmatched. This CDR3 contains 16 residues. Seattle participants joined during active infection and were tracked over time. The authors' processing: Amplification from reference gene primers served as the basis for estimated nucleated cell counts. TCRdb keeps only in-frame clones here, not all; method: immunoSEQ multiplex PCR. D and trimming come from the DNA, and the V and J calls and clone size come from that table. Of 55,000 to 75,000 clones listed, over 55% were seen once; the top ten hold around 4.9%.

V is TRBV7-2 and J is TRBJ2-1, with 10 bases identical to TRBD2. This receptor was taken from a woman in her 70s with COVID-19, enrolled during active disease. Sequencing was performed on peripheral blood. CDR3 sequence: CASSLAVAGGFNEQFF. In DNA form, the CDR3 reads TGTGCCAGCAGCTTAGCGGTAGCGGGAGGTTTCAATGAGCAGTTCTTC.